A selection of T cell receptor beta chains follows, all from one sample in a study of blood T cell repertoires in COVID-19. Data came from immunoSEQ multiplex PCR; TCRdb stores just in-frame clones and leaves some out. The sample holds 84,000 or so clones, roughly 80% seen once. The sample was peripheral blood. The origin of the receptors is a human donor in a cohort sampled during active COVID-19. The CDR3 runs from the conserved cysteine through the conserved F or W. D genes are given only for firm matches. Rows may omit the clone size; those that give it use once, few, many or a size class.

15 TRBJ1-1 - TRBV19 - TGTGCCAGTAGTCCCTTTGGAGTTGAGAACACTGAAGCTTTCTTT CASSPFGVENTEAFF
15 TRBJ2-7 - TRBV5-5 - TGTGCCAGCAGCTTGTCCCAAGGCACACAGTACGAGCAGTACTTC CASSLSQGTQYEQYF
15 TRBJ2-7 TRBD2 TRBV5-1 - TGCGCCAGCAGCATCGTTAGCGGGGGAGCGGGCGAGCAGTACTTC CASSIVSGGAGEQYF
15 TRBJ1-5 - TRBV27 - TGTGCCAGCAGTTTGACCAGGCCAGGGGATCAGCCCCAGCATTTT CASSLTRPGDQPQHF
10 TRBJ2-1 - TRBV2 - TGTGCCAGCGGGGACTGGCAACAGTTCTTC CASGDWQQFF
12 TRBJ2-5 - TRBV15 - TGTGCCACCAGCACAGGGTGGGAGACCCAGTACTTC CATSTGWETQYF
15 TRBJ2-1 TRBD1 TRBV5-4 - TGTGCCAGCAGCTTGACACAGGGGAGTTACAATGAGCAGTTCTTC CASSLTQGSYNEQFF
15 TRBJ2-1 - TRBV6-6 - TGTGCCAGCAGCAACCGGGACATATACTACAATGAGCAGTTCTTC CASSNRDIYYNEQFF
15 TRBJ2-2 TRBD1 TRBV6-5 - TGTGCCAGCAGGCGGACAGGGGTAGACACCGGGGAGCTGTTTTTT CASRRTGVDTGELFF
17 TRBJ2-3 TRBD2 TRBV5-1 - TGCGCCAGCACCCCAGCCGCTAGCGGGGGGCTCACAGATACGCAGTATTTT CASTPAASGGLTDTQYF
13 TRBJ2-7 - TRBV9 - TGTGCCAGCAGCGCCGTACAGGGTACCGAGCAGTACTTC CASSAVQGTEQYF
14 TRBJ2-5 - TRBV5-4 - TGTGCCAGCAGCTTGGCCGGGGAGGCAAAGACCCAGTACTTC CASSLAGEAKTQYF
16 TRBJ1-6 - TRBV2 - TGTGCCAGCAGTGGGTTGGGGGCCTCCTATAATTCACCCCTCCACTTT CASSGLGASYNSPLHF
16 TRBJ2-1 TRBD1 TRBV19 few TGTGCCAGTAGTCCGAGGGGGGACAGGGGTAACAATGAGCAGTTCTTC CASSPRGDRGNNEQFF
15 TRBJ2-3 TRBD1 TRBV3-1/TRBV3-2 - TGTGCCAGCAGCCAGTTGGGACAGGGGGCAGATACGCAGTATTTT CASSQLGQGADTQYF
13 TRBJ2-7 - TRBV27 - TGTGCCAGCAGTCTGCGGGTGACCGGCGAGCAGTACTTC CASSLRVTGEQYF
16 TRBJ2-7 TRBD2 TRBV5-1 - TGCGCCAGCAACCAGCATGCCGGGGGGTCCCCCTACGAGCAGTACTTC CASNQHAGGSPYEQYF
15 TRBJ2-3 TRBD1 TRBV29-1 - TGCAGCGCCGGGACAGGGGGTTTTTACACAGATACGCAGTATTTT CSAGTGGFYTDTQYF
15 TRBJ2-1 - TRBV4-1 - TGCGCCAGCAGCCGCGTGCTGGGACTCTACAATGAGCAGTTCTTC CASSRVLGLYNEQFF
17 TRBJ2-5 - TRBV6-1 - TGTGCCAGCAGTGAAGCGCGCAGACTAGGGATTGCAGAGACCCAGTACTTC CASSEARRLGIAETQYF
15 TRBJ1-4 - TRBV28 - TGTGCCAGCAGTTTGAGGCCACCCGGTGTTGAAAAACTGTTTTTT CASSLRPPGVEKLFF
14 TRBJ1-1 - TRBV18 - TGTGCCAGCTCAACTGAACAGGGTGGCCGTGAAGCTTTCTTT CASSTEQGGREAFF
14 TRBJ1-2 TRBD1 TRBV10-1 - TGCGCCAGCAGGTGGGACAGTTCCGACTATGGCTACACCTTC CASRWDSSDYGYTF
15 TRBJ2-1 - TRBV7-2 - TGTGCCAGCAGCCTCGAGAGGGGGTCCTACAATGAGCAGTTCTTC CASSLERGSYNEQFF
14 TRBJ2-3 - TRBV7-8 - TGTGCCAGCAGCTTAGACTTGTCACTGAATACGCAGTATTTT CASSLDLSLNTQYF
14 TRBJ2-2 - TRBV2 few TGTGCCATCGAGAGGCGGGTCGCCACCGGGGAGCTGTTTTTT CAIERRVATGELFF
15 TRBJ1-1 TRBD1 TRBV19 once TGTGCCAGTAGTACCCGACAGGGGGCGAACACTGAAGCTTTCTTT CASSTRQGANTEAFF
14 TRBJ1-1 - TRBV5-5 - TGTGCCAGCAGCTTAAAAGGGGGGGATACTGAAGCTTTCTTT CASSLKGGDTEAFF
16 TRBJ1-1 TRBD1 TRBV4-2 - TGTGCCAGCAGCCAAGAAGGACAGGGGGCGGGCACTGAAGCTTTCTTT CASSQEGQGAGTEAFF
17 TRBJ1-1 - TRBV5-5 - TGTGCCAGCAGCTTTATACTTCGACTGAGGGCTAACACTGAAGCTTTCTTT CASSFILRLRANTEAFF
17 TRBJ2-7 TRBD2 TRBV5-4 - TGTGCCAGCAGCTTGGCCTGGCGCGGGGGAAGCTCCTACGAGCAGTACTTC CASSLAWRGGSSYEQYF
14 TRBJ1-1 TRBD1 TRBV3-1/TRBV3-2 few TGTGCCAGCAGCCAGGGAGACAGGGCGGGTGAAGCTTTCTTT CASSQGDRAGEAFF
15 TRBJ1-1 TRBD1 TRBV6-1 - TGTGCCAGCAGTGAAACCCTTACAGGGGGAGCTGAAGCTTTCTTT CASSETLTGGAEAFF
15 TRBJ2-7 - TRBV7-8 - TGTGCCAGCAGCGTGGACTGGTCGAGCTCCTACGAGCAGTACTTC CASSVDWSSSYEQYF
15 TRBJ2-5 - TRBV5-6 - TGTGCCAGCAGCAAGGGGTTGGGGATTCTAGAGACCCAGTACTTC CASSKGLGILETQYF
16 TRBJ2-2 - TRBV27 once TGTGCCAGCAGTTCTCTCGGACTAGGGGGGACCGGGGAGCTGTTTTTT CASSSLGLGGTGELFF
15 TRBJ2-1 - TRBV5-6 few TGTGCCAGCAGCTTGCTTACTAGCTCCTACAATGAGCAGTTCTTC CASSLLTSSYNEQFF
15 TRBJ2-1 TRBD2 TRBV19 - TGTGCCAGTAGTTTTCTGGGGGGGGGATACAATGAGCAGTTCTTC CASSFLGGGYNEQFF
14 TRBJ1-5 TRBD1 TRBV10-3 - TGTGCCACCTCAGGGGGCCTGAGGGATCAGCCCCAGCATTTT CATSGGLRDQPQHF
16 TRBJ2-1 TRBD1 TRBV7-2 medium-sized TGTGCCAGCAGCTCGGCAGGGGGCGTCATATTGCATGAGCAGTTCTTC CASSSAGGVILHEQFF
14 TRBJ2-3 - TRBV5-1 few TGCGCCAGCAGCTTGGAGGCAGGGCGAGATACGCAGTATTTT CASSLEAGRDTQYF
11 TRBJ2-7 - TRBV6-1 few TGTGCCAGCAGTGATTACTACGAGCAGTACTTC CASSDYYEQYF
18 TRBJ2-3 TRBD2 TRBV3-1/TRBV3-2 once TGTGCCAGCAGCCAAGAACGAAACGCGGGGGGGGGCACAGATACGCAGTATTTT CASSQERNAGGGTDTQYF
13 TRBJ1-5 - TRBV24-1 - TGTGCCACCAGTGACGCGAACAATCAGCCCCAGCATTTT CATSDANNQPQHF